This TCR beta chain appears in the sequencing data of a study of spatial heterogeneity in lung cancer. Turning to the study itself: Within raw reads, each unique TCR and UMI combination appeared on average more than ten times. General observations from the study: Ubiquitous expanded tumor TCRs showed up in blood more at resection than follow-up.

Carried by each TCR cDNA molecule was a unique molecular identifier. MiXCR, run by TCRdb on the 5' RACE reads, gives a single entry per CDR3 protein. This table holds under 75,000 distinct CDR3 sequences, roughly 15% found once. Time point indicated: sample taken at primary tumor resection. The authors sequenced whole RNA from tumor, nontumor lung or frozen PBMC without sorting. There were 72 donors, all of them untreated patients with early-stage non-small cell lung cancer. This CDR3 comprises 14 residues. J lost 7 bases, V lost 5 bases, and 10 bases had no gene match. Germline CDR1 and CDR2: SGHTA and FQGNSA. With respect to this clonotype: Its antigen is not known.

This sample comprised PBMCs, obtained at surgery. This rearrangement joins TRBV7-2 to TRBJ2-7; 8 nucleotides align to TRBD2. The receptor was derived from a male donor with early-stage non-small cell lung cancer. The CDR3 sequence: CASSHGLASGEQYF. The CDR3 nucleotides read TGTGCCAGCAGCCATGGACTAGCCTCGGGGGAGCAGTACTTC. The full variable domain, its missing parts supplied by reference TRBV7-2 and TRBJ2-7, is GAGVSQSPSNKVTEKGKDVELRCDPISGHTALYWYRQSLGQGLEFLIYFQGNSAPDKSGLPSDRFSAERTGGSVSTLTIQRTQQEDSAVYLCASSHGLASGEQYFGPGTRLTVT.